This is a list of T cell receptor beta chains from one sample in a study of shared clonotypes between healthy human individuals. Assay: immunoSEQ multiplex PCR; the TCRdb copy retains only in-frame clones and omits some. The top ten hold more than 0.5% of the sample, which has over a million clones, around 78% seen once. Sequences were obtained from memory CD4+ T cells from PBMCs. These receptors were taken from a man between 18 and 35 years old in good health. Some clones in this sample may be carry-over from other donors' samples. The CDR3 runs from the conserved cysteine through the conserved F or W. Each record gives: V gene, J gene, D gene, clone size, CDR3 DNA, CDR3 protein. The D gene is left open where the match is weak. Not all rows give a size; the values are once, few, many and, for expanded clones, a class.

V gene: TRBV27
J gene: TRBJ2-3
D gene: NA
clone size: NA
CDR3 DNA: TGTGCCAGCAAGACAAGGTCGACAGATACGCAGTATTTT
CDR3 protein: CASKTRSTDTQYF

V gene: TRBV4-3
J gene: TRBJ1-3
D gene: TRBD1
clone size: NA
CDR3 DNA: TGCGCCAGCAGCCAACGGGGACAGACCTCTGGAAACACCATATATTTT
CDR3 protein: CASSQRGQTSGNTIYF

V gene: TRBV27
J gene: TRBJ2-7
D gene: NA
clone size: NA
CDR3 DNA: TGTGCCAGCAGCCTTTGGGGGAGAAGCTCCTACGAGCAGTACTTC
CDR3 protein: CASSLWGRSSYEQYF

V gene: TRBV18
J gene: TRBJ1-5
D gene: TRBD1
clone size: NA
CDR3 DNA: TGTGCCAGCTCACCGACAGGGGAACGTCAGCCCCAGCATTTT
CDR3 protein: CASSPTGERQPQHF

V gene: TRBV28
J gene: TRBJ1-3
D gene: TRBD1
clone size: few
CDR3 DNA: TGTGCCAGCAGTTTACAAGGACAGGTCACTGGAAACACCATATATTTT
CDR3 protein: CASSLQGQVTGNTIYF

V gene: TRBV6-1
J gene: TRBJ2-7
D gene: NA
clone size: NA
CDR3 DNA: TGTGCCAGCAGTGAAGCCGAGGAAGGGGCCGAGCAGTACTTC
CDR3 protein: CASSEAEEGAEQYF

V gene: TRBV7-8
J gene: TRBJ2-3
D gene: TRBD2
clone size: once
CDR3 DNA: TGTGCCAGCAGCCTCGGGGGGGGAGGAGATACGCAGTATTTT
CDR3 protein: CASSLGGGGDTQYF

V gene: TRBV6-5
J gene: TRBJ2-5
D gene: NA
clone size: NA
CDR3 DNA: TGTGCCAGCAGTTACCCAGGCGGGGAGACCCAGTACTTC
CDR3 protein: CASSYPGGETQYF

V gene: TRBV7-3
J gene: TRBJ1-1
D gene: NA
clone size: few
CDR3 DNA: TGTGCCAGCAGCTTAGATGGGCAGAGAAACACTGAAGCTTTCTTT
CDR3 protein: CASSLDGQRNTEAFF

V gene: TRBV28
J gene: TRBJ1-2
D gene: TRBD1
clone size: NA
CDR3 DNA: TGTGCCAGCAGTCGATATTTACGAGGGGGCGCAAGTTATGGCTACACCTTC
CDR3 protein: CASSRYLRGGASYGYTF

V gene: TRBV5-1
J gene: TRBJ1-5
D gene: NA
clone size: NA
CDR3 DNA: TGCGCCAGCAGCTGGGGGCCTCGTAATCAGCCCCAGCATTTT
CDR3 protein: CASSWGPRNQPQHF

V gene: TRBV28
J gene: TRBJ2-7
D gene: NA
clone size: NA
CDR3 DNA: TGTGCCAGCAGTTTAGCGGGGAGGAGGGACGAGCAGTACTTC
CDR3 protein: CASSLAGRRDEQYF